This TCR beta chain was found in a study of beta chain features in type 1 diabetes. About this clone: Its antigen is unknown.

All of the isolated RNA was reverse transcribed, so expressed TCRB transcripts were sequenced. The method was immunoSEQ multiplex PCR; TCRdb's version includes in-frame clones alone and lacks a portion of them. The repertoire has fewer than 250,000 clones, about 14% of them found once; the top ten carry about 0.026%. Germline V gives CDR1 SNHLY, CDR2 FYNNEI. With 5 bases clipped from V and 2 bases from J, the junction kept 10 bases outside the gene matches. The CDR3 extends over 16 amino acids. The study, taken as a whole, reports: Type 1 diabetes patients had TCRB CDR3s that were shorter (moderately but significantly so) in all four CD4+ subsets. The naive, central memory and Treg TCRB repertoires of patients appeared to be more similar to one another than those of healthy donors.

The specimen sequenced was naive CD4+ T cells from blood. The chain recombines TRBV2 with TRBJ2-3; TRBD2 agrees at 7 bases. The TCR sequence derives from a woman between 35 and 50 years old in good health. The CDR3 DNA follows: TGTGCCAGCAGTCTCGACTGGGGAGGGGCCACAGATACGCAGTATTTT. Its protein is CASSLDWGGATDTQYF.